These 20 T cell receptor beta chains originate from one sample sequenced in a study of identical twins. TCRdb itself ran the 5' RACE reads through MiXCR, one entry per CDR3 protein. This sample has just over 500,000 distinct CDR3 sequences, with roughly 21% found just once. This sample was shared with a second study, whose subject was T cells expressing NK-cell markers.

The specimen was CD4+ T cells sorted from blood. The receptor set was obtained from a woman under 30 in good health.

This clonotype turned up a few times. The V and J genes are TRBV14 and TRBJ2-1, with no clear D. Trimming took off 0 bases at V and 4 bases at J, with 16 bases between the two ends. The germline CDR1 and CDR2 sequences are SGHDN and FVKESK. The CDR3 runs 17 residues. As DNA, the CDR3 is TGTGCCAGCAGCCAAGATTTCGGCACCCTTACATACAATGAGCAGTTCTTC. This gives the protein CASSQDFGTLTYNEQFF. The full variable domain, with the rest looked up from reference TRBV14 and TRBJ2-1, is EAGVTQFPSHSVIEKGQTVTLRCDPISGHDNLYWYRRVMGKEIKFLLHFVKESKQDESGMPNNRFLAERTGGTYSTLKVQPAELEDSGVYFCASSQDFGTLTYNEQFFGPGTRLTVL.

This rearrangement joins TRBV11-3 to TRBJ2-1, with D possibly being TRBD2 (6 bases). Per germline, CDR1 SGHNT and CDR2 YENEEA. The CDR3 totals 13 residues. V was cut by 9 bases and J by 4 bases, with 13 bases left in between. The CDR3 region is CASAKGTYNEQFF. In nucleotides, the CDR3 is TGTGCCAGTGCAAAGGGGACTTACAATGAGCAGTTCTTC.

The J gene is TRBJ2-7, the V gene TRBV14; possibly TRBD1 for D (5 bases). The V gene lost 5 bases and the J gene lost 3 bases, with 14 bases spanning the gap. The germline V gene has CDR1 SGHDN and CDR2 FVKESK. CDR3 size: 14 residues. The CDR3 DNA is TGTGCCAGCAGCTTTGGTCAGGGTGGCTACGAGCAGTACTTC. Its protein product is CASSFGQGGYEQYF. Supplemented by reference TRBV14 and TRBJ2-7, the full variable domain reads EAGVTQFPSHSVIEKGQTVTLRCDPISGHDNLYWYRRVMGKEIKFLLHFVKESKQDESGMPNNRFLAERTGGTYSTLKVQPAELEDSGVYFCASSFGQGGYEQYFGPGTRLTVT.

The genes are TRBV15 and TRBJ2-7; 9 positions match TRBD2. The ends lost 1 base at V and 6 bases at J; junction bases unmatched: 10. The germline CDR1 and CDR2 sequences are LNHNV and YYDKDF (reference sequence). CDR3 length: 16 residues. This chain's CDR3 is CATSRVASGDLREQYF. The CDR3 DNA follows: TGTGCCACCAGCAGAGTCGCTAGCGGGGATCTCCGCGAGCAGTACTTC.

The V call is TRBV7-8, the J call TRBJ2-3; 8 bases line up with TRBD2. This CDR3 is built from 18 residues. With 6 bases clipped from V and 0 bases from J, the junction kept 14 bases outside the gene matches. Per germline, CDR1 SGHVS and CDR2 FQNEAQ. The CDR3 is CASRAGASGSTSTDTQYF. CDR3 nucleotides: TGTGCCAGCAGGGCGGGGGCTAGCGGGTCTACTAGCACAGATACGCAGTATTTT.

The genes are TRBV6-1 and TRBJ2-7; no clear D. Trimming took 1 base from V and 7 from J, leaving 8 bases between them. The CDR3 sequence is 12 residues long. CDR1 is MNHNS, CDR2 SASEGT, per germline. The CDR3, as DNA: TGTGCCAGCAGTGAAGGGGTTGCAGAGCAGTACTTC. Amino acids: CASSEGVAEQYF.

This clonotype was found a few times. The V gene is TRBV20-1, the J gene TRBJ2-3, with D possibly called TRBD1 or TRBD2 (5 bases each). V lost 7 bases to trimming and J lost 0 bases, with 14 bases between them. This CDR3 is built from 14 residues. The germline CDR1 and CDR2 sequences are DFQATT and SNEGSKA (reference sequence). This chain's CDR3 is CSVFRGPSTDTQYF. CDR3 bases: TGCAGTGTTTTCCGGGGCCCTAGCACAGATACGCAGTATTTT.

The J gene is TRBJ2-2, the V gene TRBV6-5, with no clear D. Trimming cost V 2 bases and J 3 bases, with 7 bases left between them. CDR1 MNHEY and CDR2 SVGAGI come from the germline V gene. CDR3 length: 14 amino acids. CDR3 DNA: TGTGCCAGCAGTTACAGGCCGCACACCGGGGAGCTGTTTTTT. This sequence encodes CASSYRPHTGELFF.

This clonotype occurred a few times. The rearrangement uses TRBV5-1 and TRBJ2-1; 10 nucleotides match TRBD1. Germline V lookup: CDR1 SGHRS, CDR2 YFSETQ. Unmatched junction bases numbered 7, after V lost 4 bases and J lost 6 bases. The CDR3 is 15 amino acids. The CDR3 reads CASSRTGGRGNEQFF. CDR3 nucleotides: TGCGCCAGCAGCCGGACAGGGGGAAGAGGCAATGAGCAGTTCTTC.

Only a few counts were recorded for this clonotype. The chain recombines TRBV6-1 with TRBJ2-1; the D gene could be TRBD1 or TRBD2 (5 bases each). CDR3 length equals 13 residues. The germline gives CDR1 MNHNS, CDR2 SASEGT. V lost 6 bases to trimming and J lost 10 bases, with 16 bases between them. This CDR3 reads CASRFPGTGEQFF. CDR3 bases: TGTGCCAGCAGATTCCCAGGGACCGGGGAGCAGTTCTTC.

This clonotype was seen ten or more times. This chain connects TRBV6-6 to TRBJ1-3, with D unresolved. The V and J ends lost 4 bases and 4 bases respectively, with 5 bases between them. This CDR3 contains 12 residues. The germline V gene encodes CDR1 MNHNY and CDR2 SVGAGI (reference sequence). The CDR3 sequence is CASSLTGNTIYF. The CDR3 bases are TGTGCCAGCAGTTTAACGGGAAACACCATATATTTT.

This clonotype was counted ten times or more. The CDR3 nucleotides are TGCGCCAGCAGCTTGGGCCAGGGATACTACGAGCAGTACTTC. This gives the protein CASSLGQGYYEQYF. The rearrangement uses TRBV5-1 and TRBJ2-7; possible D gene TRBD1, 5 bases. Germline CDR1 is SGHRS and CDR2 is YFSETQ. The germline V and J ends were trimmed by 0 bases and 3 bases, with 10 bases remaining between them. The CDR3 runs 14 residues.

This clonotype has just one count. The chain carries TRBV15 and TRBJ1-2, with D hard to call. The CDR3 consists of 13 residues. With 3 bases removed from V and 4 bases from J, the gap between germline ends came to 9 bases. Germline CDR1 and CDR2: LNHNV and YYDKDF (reference sequence). The CDR3: CATSRDSLYGYTF. The CDR3 DNA sequence: TGTGCCACCAGCAGGGACTCCCTCTATGGCTACACCTTC.

The genes are TRBV30 and TRBJ1-6; D call uncertain. Germline CDR1 reads GTSNPN; CDR2 reads SVGIG (reference sequence). Trimming shortened V by 0 bases and J by 11 bases, and 5 bases separated the two germline ends. CDR3 length: 11 amino acids. The CDR3 spells CAWSVRPPLHF. As DNA, the CDR3 is TGTGCCTGGAGTGTACGACCACCCCTCCACTTT.

The V and J genes are TRBV28 and TRBJ1-2; D unclear. V was cut by 6 bases and J by 1 base, with 15 bases left in between. CDR1 and CDR2 from the germline V gene are MDHEN and SYDVKM. CDR3 size: 15 residues. DNA of the CDR3: TGTGCCAGCAGCCGGACGCAGCTTCTTAACTATGGCTACACCTTC. It translates to CASSRTQLLNYGYTF.

The chain joins TRBV29-1 to TRBJ2-5; the D gene is possibly TRBD2 (6 bases). Between the trimmed V and J ends, which lost 4 bases and 5 bases, there was a span of 20 bases. This CDR3 is built from 15 residues. The germline V gene encodes CDR1 SQVTM and CDR2 ANQGSEA. For the CDR3, the DNA is TGCAGCGTTGCCCGATCCGGGAGCCTAGGGGAGACCCAGTACTTC. This sequence encodes CSVARSGSLGETQYF.

This clonotype occurred a few times. This chain joins TRBV20-1 and TRBJ2-7, with 7 bases identical to TRBD2. J lost 1 base, V lost 6 bases, and 9 bases had no gene match. This CDR3 region has 14 residues. Germline CDR1 reads DFQATT; CDR2 reads SNEGSKA (reference sequence). The DNA of the CDR3 is TGCAGTGCCCTCCCCGGCGGGAGATCCTACGAGCAGTACTTC. It codes for CSALPGGRSYEQYF.

The chain couples TRBV20-1 to TRBJ2-7; D gene ambiguous. The CDR3 is made up of 17 amino acids. The germline V gene encodes CDR1 DFQATT and CDR2 SNEGSKA (reference sequence). Trimming removed 0 bases from V and 4 bases from J, with 22 bases in between. The CDR3: CSARDTGFVGDLYEQYF. CDR3 bases: TGCAGTGCTAGAGACACCGGTTTTGTGGGCGATCTTTACGAGCAGTACTTC.

V usage is TRBV9 and J usage is TRBJ2-3; unclear D gene. V lost 0 bases and J lost 9, with 11 bases in between. The length of the CDR3 is 13 residues. Germline CDR1 SGDLS, CDR2 YYNGEE. Here the CDR3 reads CASSVGGVETQYF. The CDR3, as DNA: TGTGCCAGCAGCGTAGGTGGGGTGGAAACGCAGTATTTT.

The CDR3 loop reads CASSLGVAEPPFF. The CDR3, as DNA: TGCGCCAGCAGCTTGGGTGTGGCAGAACCCCCGTTCTTC. V usage is TRBV5-1 and J usage is TRBJ2-1; D not certain. Germline V gene sequence: CDR1 SGHRS, CDR2 YFSETQ. The CDR3 is 13 residues long. V lost 0 bases to trimming and J lost 15 bases, with 16 bases between them.